One and the same sample provided the 24 T cell receptor beta chains below, sequenced in a study of T cell changes during pregnancy in multiple sclerosis. TCRdb's copy holds only in-frame clones and misses some; the assay was immunoSEQ multiplex PCR. The profile shows fewer than 150,000 clones, about 95% of them singletons. The sequenced sample was peripheral blood, obtained after pregnancy. The receptor source for this set is a female donor with multiple sclerosis, enrolled in a pregnancy study.

The J gene is TRBJ2-1, the V gene TRBV9; tentative D call: TRBD1 (6 bases). V was shortened by 3 bases and J by 4 bases, with 20 bases between the two germline ends. The germline V gene encodes CDR1 SGDLS and CDR2 YYNGEE. The CDR3 extends over 17 amino acids. The CDR3: CASSGTITGHRYNEQFF. The CDR3 DNA reads TGTGCCAGCAGCGGTACAATTACGGGACACAGATACAATGAGCAGTTCTTC.

This chain joins TRBV5-1 and TRBJ1-2, with 7 bases lining up with TRBD1. The germline V gene encodes CDR1 SGHRS and CDR2 YFSETQ. The CDR3 consists of 13 residues. The ends lost 4 bases at V and 10 bases at J; junction bases unmatched: 10. CDR3 coding DNA: TGCGCCAGCAGCGGGGACAGACTGGATAACTACACCTTC. As protein: CASSGDRLDNYTF.

The chain combines TRBV2 with TRBJ1-5; tentatively, D is TRBD1 (5 bases). Between the trimmed V and J ends, which lost 2 bases and 9 bases, there was a span of 20 bases. The CDR3 loop spans 16 amino acids. Germline V gives CDR1 SNHLY, CDR2 FYNNEI. CDR3 nucleotide sequence: TGTGCCAGCAGTGAATTGGGCCAGGGAGGTTGGGGGCCCCAGCATTTT. Protein product: CASSELGQGGWGPQHF.

J is TRBJ2-6 and V is TRBV4-2, with 8 bases lining up with TRBD2. After removal of 6 bases from V and 2 bases from J, the junction contained 12 bases not matched to a gene. This CDR3 has 18 residues. Germline lookup yields CDR1 LGHNA and CDR2 YNFKEQ. The CDR3 DNA reads as TGTGCCAGCAGGGAAGGAAGCGGGAGACTTACTGGGGCCAACGTCCTGACTTTC. Residues: CASREGSGRLTGANVLTF.

The V and J genes are TRBV7-2 and TRBJ1-5; tentatively, D is TRBD1 (6 bases). V was clipped by 4 bases and J by 0 bases, with 7 bases between them. This CDR3 contains 14 residues. Germline V gene data show CDR1 as SGHTA and CDR2 as FQGNSA. The CDR3 protein is CASSYRVSNQPQHF. Here the CDR3 DNA reads TGTGCCAGCAGCTACAGGGTTAGCAATCAGCCCCAGCATTTT.

The CDR3 region is CASSFLSGIASGDEQFF. The CDR3, as DNA: TGTGCCAGCAGTTTTTTATCAGGGATTGCTAGCGGGGATGAGCAGTTCTTC. The chain recombines TRBV27 with TRBJ2-1; 9 nucleotides match TRBD2. Germline CDR1 MNHEY, CDR2 SMNVEV (reference sequence). With V trimmed by 3 bases and J by 8 bases, 14 bases remained unmatched. The CDR3 consists of 17 residues.

This rearrangement joins TRBV19 to TRBJ1-4; 9 bases are shared with TRBD1. J was trimmed by 5 bases and V by 5 bases; bases with no gene match: 6. Germline V CDR1 and CDR2: LNHDA, SQIVND (reference sequence). The CDR3 covers 15 residues. This CDR3 is CASSPQTGGNEKLFF. The CDR3 nucleotides are TGTGCCAGTAGTCCCCAGACAGGGGGAAATGAAAAACTGTTTTTT.

The chain combines TRBV12-2 with TRBJ2-1; the DNA was not used to check the table's D call, TRBD1. TRBV12-2 counts as a pseudogene. This CDR3 has 16 amino acids. In DNA, the CDR3 is TGTGCAAGTCGTGTTTCCGGGACAGGGTGTTTCAATGAGCAGTTCTTC. Amino acid sequence: CASRVSGTGCFNEQFF.

The J gene is TRBJ2-7, the V gene TRBV7-6; unclear D gene. V gave up 2 bases and J gave up 3 bases, with 11 bases separating them. The V gene's germline CDR1 is SGHVS and CDR2 FNYEAQ. This CDR3 spans 14 amino acids. The CDR3 protein is CASSLKAGSYEQYF. Written as DNA, the CDR3 is TGTGCCAGCAGCTTAAAAGCAGGCAGCTACGAGCAGTACTTC.

The chain recombines TRBV7-6 with TRBJ2-1; D is perhaps TRBD1 (5 bases). Trimming pared 8 bases from V and 3 bases from J, leaving 8 bases between. Germline CDR1 reads SGHVS; CDR2 reads FNYEAQ. The CDR3 totals 12 residues. CDR3 sequence (DNA): TGTGCCAGCGGAAGGGGCTACAATGAGCAGTTCTTC. Translated: CASGRGYNEQFF.

The gene calls are TRBV5-4 and TRBJ2-1; weak D call: TRBD2 (5 bases). The CDR3 loop spans 18 amino acids. V dropped 0 bases and J dropped 6 bases, with 22 bases sitting between them. In germline, CDR1 is SGHNT, CDR2 YYREEE (reference sequence). As DNA, the CDR3 is TGTGCCAGCAGCTTGGATTGGTCGATACTTAGCCGGGGCAATGAGCAGTTCTTC. Amino acid sequence: CASSLDWSILSRGNEQFF.

This clone came up once. V gene TRBV18 combines with J gene TRBJ2-1; 9 bases are a match to TRBD1. V was clipped by 3 bases and J by 5 bases; unmatched bases: 5. Per the germline V gene, CDR1 is KGHSH and CDR2 is LQKENI. The CDR3 is 15 amino acids. In nucleotides, the CDR3 is TGTGCCAGCTCACCTACAGGGGGCTGGAACAATGAGCAGTTCTTC. Its protein is CASSPTGGWNNEQFF.

The chain carries TRBV28 and TRBJ2-3, with 12 bases aligning to TRBD2. The CDR3 sequence is 17 residues long. The trim removed 6 bases at V and 7 bases at J, leaving 14 bases unmatched. The V gene's germline CDR1 is MDHEN and CDR2 SYDVKM. Here the CDR3 DNA reads TGTGCCAGCAGCCCTGAGCAGGGGCTAGCGGGAGGGAATACGCAGTATTTT. Residues: CASSPEQGLAGGNTQYF.

The chain is built from TRBV13 and TRBJ2-1, with D perhaps matching TRBD2 (5 bases). Germline loops: CDR1 PRHDT, CDR2 FYEKMQ (reference sequence). The CDR3 covers 14 residues. Between the trimmed V and J ends, which lost 1 base and 9 bases, there was a span of 13 bases. The CDR3 DNA sequence: TGTGCCAGCAGCTTAGTCGAGGCTAGCACTGAGCAGTTCTTC. Protein: CASSLVEASTEQFF.

The chain's CDR3 is CASSLQVRGAFYEQYF. DNA of the CDR3: TGTGCCAGCAGCTTACAAGTCCGTGGGGCTTTTTACGAGCAGTACTTC. The chain joins TRBV7-9 to TRBJ2-7; D may be TRBD1 (5 bases). Germline V gives CDR1 SEHNR, CDR2 FQNEAQ (reference sequence). The CDR3 has 16 amino acids. Trimming shortened V by 2 bases and J by 4 bases, and 18 bases separated the two germline ends. Combining the CDR3 with reference TRBV7-9 and TRBJ2-7 gives the whole variable domain DTGVSQNPRHKITKRGQNVTFRCDPISEHNRLYWYRQTLGQGPEFLTYFQNEAQLEKSRLLSDRFSAERPKGSFSTLEIQRTEQGDSAMYLCASSLQVRGAFYEQYFGPGTRLTVT.

V is TRBV28 and J is TRBJ1-2; 9 bases match TRBD1. Trimming removed 6 bases from V and 2 bases from J; junction bases left unmatched: 4. The CDR3 extends over 14 amino acids. Germline V gives CDR1 MDHEN, CDR2 SYDVKM. This CDR3 is CASSPTGGNYGYTF. The CDR3 nucleotides are TGTGCCAGCAGCCCGACAGGGGGGAACTATGGCTACACCTTC.

The chain links TRBV5-6 to TRBJ2-2; tentative D call: TRBD2 (6 bases). Germline-derived CDR1 and CDR2 are SGHDT and YYEEEE. The CDR3 covers 15 residues. Trimming stripped 1 base from V and 7 bases from J, with 14 bases between. CDR3 protein: CASSLFYTEGGELFF. CDR3 DNA sequence: TGTGCCAGCAGCTTGTTTTATACGGAGGGCGGGGAGCTGTTTTTT.

The gene calls are TRBV6-5 and TRBJ2-4, with 8 bases matching TRBD1. The CDR3 length is 14 residues. Per the germline V gene, CDR1 is MNHEY and CDR2 is SVGAGI. V lost 6 bases, J lost 1 base, and 2 bases stayed unmatched. The CDR3 nucleotides are TGTGCCAGCAGACAGGGGGTCGCCAAAAACATTCAGTACTTC. Translated, it gives CASRQGVAKNIQYF.

V is TRBV5-1 and J is TRBJ2-7; 9 nucleotides align to TRBD1. This CDR3 spans 16 amino acids. The J segment lost 3 bases and the V segment lost 7 bases, leaving 14 bases of the junction unmatched. CDR1 is SGHRS and CDR2 is YFSETQ in the germline V gene. DNA of the CDR3: TGCGCCAGCCTATTCTTTAGGAGGGGACAGGGCTACGAGCAGTACTTC. This encodes CASLFFRRGQGYEQYF.

In DNA form, the CDR3 reads TGTGCCAGCAGTCCGGGACAGGGGGCTTACGAGCAGTACTTC. This codes for CASSPGQGAYEQYF. V gene TRBV27 combines with J gene TRBJ2-7, with 12 nucleotides matching TRBD1. After removal of 5 bases from V and 4 bases from J, the junction contained 3 bases not matched to a gene. Germline CDR1 MNHEY, CDR2 SMNVEV (reference sequence). There are 14 residues in the CDR3.

The table lists this clone with a few counts. J is TRBJ1-3 and V is TRBV30; tentatively, D is TRBD1 (6 bases). Germline values: CDR1 GTSNPN, CDR2 SVGIG (reference sequence). V lost 1 base to trimming and J lost 0 bases, with 7 bases between them. The CDR3 length is 14 residues. CDR3 protein: CAWSGDTSGNTIYF. As DNA, the CDR3 is TGTGCCTGGAGTGGGGACACCTCTGGAAACACCATATATTTT. The variable domain in full, with the rest retrieved from reference TRBV30 and TRBJ1-3, is SQTIHQWPATLVQPVGSPLSLECTVEGTSNPNLYWYRQAAGRGLQLLFYSVGIGQISSEVPQNLSASRPQDRQFILSSKKLLLSDSGFYLCAWSGDTSGNTIYFGEGSWLTVV.

This clone was recorded only once. The rearrangement uses TRBV5-6 and TRBJ2-5; 10 nucleotides line up with TRBD1. The trim removed 2 bases at V and 4 bases at J, leaving 8 bases unmatched. This CDR3 contains 16 residues. CDR1 and CDR2 (germline): SGHDT, YYEEEE. CDR3 in amino acids: CASSFQTGTGVETQYF. DNA of the CDR3: TGTGCCAGCAGCTTCCAGACCGGGACAGGGGTAGAGACCCAGTACTTC. The full variable domain, completed using reference TRBV5-6 and TRBJ2-5, is DAGVTQSPTHLIKTRGQQVTLRCSPKSGHDTVSWYQQALGQGPQFIFQYYEEEERQRGNFPDRFSGHQFPNYSSELNVNALLLGDSALYLCASSFQTGTGVETQYFGPGTRLLVL.

The chain combines TRBV2 with TRBJ1-6; TRBD1 matches 8 bases. Germline CDR1 and CDR2: SNHLY and FYNNEI. Trimming removed 6 bases from V and 9 bases from J; junction bases left unmatched: 7. The CDR3 contains 14 residues. The CDR3: CASRPDRVGSPLHF. CDR3 bases: TGTGCCAGCAGGCCGGACAGGGTTGGTTCACCCCTCCACTTT.

This clone has just one count. The rearrangement links TRBV6-6 to TRBJ2-7, with D perhaps TRBD1 (5 bases). The CDR3 extends over 15 amino acids. Germline V gene data show CDR1 as MNHNY and CDR2 as SVGAGI (reference sequence). Trimming stripped 2 bases from V and 0 bases from J, with 11 bases between. CDR3 sequence: CASSYADISSYEQYF. Here the CDR3 DNA reads TGTGCCAGCAGTTACGCGGACATCAGCTCCTACGAGCAGTACTTC.